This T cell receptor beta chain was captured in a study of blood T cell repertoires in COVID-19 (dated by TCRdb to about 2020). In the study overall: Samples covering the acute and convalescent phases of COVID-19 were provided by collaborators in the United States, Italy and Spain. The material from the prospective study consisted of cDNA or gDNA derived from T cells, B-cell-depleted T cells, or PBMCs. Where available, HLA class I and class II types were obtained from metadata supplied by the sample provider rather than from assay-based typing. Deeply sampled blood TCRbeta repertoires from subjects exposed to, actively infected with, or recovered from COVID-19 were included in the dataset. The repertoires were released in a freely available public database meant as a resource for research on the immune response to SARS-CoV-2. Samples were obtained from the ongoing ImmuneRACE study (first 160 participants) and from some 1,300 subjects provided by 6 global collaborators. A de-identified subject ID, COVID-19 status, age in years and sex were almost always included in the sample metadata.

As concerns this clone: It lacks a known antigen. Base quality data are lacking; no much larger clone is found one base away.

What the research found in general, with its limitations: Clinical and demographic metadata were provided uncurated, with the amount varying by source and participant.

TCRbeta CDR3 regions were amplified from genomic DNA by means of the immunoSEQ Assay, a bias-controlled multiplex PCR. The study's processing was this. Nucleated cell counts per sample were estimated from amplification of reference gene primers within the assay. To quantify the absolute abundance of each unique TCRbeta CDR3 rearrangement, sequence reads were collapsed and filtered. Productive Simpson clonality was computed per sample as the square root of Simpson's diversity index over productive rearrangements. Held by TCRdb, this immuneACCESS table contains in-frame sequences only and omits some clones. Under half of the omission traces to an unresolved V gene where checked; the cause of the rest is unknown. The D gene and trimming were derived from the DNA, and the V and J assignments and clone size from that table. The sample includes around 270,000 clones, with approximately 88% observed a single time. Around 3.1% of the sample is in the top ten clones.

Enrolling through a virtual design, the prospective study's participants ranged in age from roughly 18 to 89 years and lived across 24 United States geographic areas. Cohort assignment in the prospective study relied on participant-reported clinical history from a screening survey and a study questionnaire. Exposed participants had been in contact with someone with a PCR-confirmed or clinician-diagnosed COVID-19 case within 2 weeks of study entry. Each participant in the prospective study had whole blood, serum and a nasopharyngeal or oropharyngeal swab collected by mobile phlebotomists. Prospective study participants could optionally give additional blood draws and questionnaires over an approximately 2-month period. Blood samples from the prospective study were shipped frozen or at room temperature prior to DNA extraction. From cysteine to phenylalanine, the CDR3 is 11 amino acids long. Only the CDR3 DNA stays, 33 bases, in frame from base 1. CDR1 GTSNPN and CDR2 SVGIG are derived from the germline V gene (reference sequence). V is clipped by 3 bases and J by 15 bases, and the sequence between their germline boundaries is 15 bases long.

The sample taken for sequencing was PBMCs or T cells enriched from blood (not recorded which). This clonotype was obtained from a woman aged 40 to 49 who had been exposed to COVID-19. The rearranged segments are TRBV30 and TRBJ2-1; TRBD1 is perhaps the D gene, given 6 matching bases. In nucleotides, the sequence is TGTGCCTGGAGCGCCGGACAGACGGGGTTCTTC. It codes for CAWSAGQTGFF.